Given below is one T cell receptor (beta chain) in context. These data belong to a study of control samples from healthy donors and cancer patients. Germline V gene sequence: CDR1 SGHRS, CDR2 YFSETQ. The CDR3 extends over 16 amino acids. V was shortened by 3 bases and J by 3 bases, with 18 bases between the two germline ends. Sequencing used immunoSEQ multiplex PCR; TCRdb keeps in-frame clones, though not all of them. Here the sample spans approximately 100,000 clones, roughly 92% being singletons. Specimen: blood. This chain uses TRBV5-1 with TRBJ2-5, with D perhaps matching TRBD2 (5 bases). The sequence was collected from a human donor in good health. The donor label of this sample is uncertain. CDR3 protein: CASSSRPASLKETQYF. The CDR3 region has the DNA TGCGCCAGCAGCTCTCGACCGGCTAGCCTAAAAGAGACCCAGTACTTC.